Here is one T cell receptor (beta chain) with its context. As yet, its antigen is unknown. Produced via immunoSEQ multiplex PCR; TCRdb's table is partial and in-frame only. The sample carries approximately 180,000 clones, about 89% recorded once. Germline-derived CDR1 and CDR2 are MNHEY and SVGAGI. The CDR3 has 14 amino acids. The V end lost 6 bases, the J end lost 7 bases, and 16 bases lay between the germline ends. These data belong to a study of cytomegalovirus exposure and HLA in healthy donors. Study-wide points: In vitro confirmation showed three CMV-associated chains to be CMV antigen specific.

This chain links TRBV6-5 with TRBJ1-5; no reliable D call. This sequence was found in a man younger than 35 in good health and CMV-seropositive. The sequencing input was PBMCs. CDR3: CASSPMEGVQPQHF. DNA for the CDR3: TGTGCCAGCAGCCCCATGGAAGGAGTCCAGCCCCAGCATTTT.